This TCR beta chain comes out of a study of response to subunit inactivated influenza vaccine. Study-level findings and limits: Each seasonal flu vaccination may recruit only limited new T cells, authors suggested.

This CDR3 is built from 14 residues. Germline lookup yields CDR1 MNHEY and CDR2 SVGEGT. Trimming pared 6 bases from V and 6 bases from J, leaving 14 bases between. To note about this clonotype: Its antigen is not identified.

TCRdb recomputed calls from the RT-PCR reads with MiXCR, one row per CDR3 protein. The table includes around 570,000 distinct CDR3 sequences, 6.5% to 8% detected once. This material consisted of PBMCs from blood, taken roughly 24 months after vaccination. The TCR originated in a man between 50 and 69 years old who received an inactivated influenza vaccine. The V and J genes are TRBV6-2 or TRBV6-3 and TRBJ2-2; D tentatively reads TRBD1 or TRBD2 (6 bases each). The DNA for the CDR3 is TGTGCCAGCAGAATAGGAGGGGGACCCGGGGAGCTGTTTTTT. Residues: CASRIGGGPGELFF.